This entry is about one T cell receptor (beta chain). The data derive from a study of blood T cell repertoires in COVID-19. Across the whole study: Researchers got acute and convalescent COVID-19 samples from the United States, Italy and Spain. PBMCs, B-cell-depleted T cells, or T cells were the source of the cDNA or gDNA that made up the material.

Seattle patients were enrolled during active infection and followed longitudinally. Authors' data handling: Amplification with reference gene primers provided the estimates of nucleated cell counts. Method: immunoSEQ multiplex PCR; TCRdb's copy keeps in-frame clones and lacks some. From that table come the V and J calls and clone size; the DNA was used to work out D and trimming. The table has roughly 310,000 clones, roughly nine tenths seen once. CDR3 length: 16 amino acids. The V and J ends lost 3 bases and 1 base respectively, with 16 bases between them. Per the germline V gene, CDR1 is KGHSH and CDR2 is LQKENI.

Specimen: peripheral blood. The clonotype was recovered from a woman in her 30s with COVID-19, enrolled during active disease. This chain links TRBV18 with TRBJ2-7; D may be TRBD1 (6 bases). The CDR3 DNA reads TGTGCCAGCTCACCTCAAGCGACAGGAACGTCCTACGAGCAGTACTTC. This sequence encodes CASSPQATGTSYEQYF. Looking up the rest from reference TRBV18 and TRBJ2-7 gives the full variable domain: NAGVMQNPRHLVRRRGQEARLRCSPMKGHSHVYWYRQLPEEGLKFMVYLQKENIIDESGMPKERFSAEFPKEGPSILRIQQVVRGDSAAYFCASSPQATGTSYEQYFGPGTRLTVT.